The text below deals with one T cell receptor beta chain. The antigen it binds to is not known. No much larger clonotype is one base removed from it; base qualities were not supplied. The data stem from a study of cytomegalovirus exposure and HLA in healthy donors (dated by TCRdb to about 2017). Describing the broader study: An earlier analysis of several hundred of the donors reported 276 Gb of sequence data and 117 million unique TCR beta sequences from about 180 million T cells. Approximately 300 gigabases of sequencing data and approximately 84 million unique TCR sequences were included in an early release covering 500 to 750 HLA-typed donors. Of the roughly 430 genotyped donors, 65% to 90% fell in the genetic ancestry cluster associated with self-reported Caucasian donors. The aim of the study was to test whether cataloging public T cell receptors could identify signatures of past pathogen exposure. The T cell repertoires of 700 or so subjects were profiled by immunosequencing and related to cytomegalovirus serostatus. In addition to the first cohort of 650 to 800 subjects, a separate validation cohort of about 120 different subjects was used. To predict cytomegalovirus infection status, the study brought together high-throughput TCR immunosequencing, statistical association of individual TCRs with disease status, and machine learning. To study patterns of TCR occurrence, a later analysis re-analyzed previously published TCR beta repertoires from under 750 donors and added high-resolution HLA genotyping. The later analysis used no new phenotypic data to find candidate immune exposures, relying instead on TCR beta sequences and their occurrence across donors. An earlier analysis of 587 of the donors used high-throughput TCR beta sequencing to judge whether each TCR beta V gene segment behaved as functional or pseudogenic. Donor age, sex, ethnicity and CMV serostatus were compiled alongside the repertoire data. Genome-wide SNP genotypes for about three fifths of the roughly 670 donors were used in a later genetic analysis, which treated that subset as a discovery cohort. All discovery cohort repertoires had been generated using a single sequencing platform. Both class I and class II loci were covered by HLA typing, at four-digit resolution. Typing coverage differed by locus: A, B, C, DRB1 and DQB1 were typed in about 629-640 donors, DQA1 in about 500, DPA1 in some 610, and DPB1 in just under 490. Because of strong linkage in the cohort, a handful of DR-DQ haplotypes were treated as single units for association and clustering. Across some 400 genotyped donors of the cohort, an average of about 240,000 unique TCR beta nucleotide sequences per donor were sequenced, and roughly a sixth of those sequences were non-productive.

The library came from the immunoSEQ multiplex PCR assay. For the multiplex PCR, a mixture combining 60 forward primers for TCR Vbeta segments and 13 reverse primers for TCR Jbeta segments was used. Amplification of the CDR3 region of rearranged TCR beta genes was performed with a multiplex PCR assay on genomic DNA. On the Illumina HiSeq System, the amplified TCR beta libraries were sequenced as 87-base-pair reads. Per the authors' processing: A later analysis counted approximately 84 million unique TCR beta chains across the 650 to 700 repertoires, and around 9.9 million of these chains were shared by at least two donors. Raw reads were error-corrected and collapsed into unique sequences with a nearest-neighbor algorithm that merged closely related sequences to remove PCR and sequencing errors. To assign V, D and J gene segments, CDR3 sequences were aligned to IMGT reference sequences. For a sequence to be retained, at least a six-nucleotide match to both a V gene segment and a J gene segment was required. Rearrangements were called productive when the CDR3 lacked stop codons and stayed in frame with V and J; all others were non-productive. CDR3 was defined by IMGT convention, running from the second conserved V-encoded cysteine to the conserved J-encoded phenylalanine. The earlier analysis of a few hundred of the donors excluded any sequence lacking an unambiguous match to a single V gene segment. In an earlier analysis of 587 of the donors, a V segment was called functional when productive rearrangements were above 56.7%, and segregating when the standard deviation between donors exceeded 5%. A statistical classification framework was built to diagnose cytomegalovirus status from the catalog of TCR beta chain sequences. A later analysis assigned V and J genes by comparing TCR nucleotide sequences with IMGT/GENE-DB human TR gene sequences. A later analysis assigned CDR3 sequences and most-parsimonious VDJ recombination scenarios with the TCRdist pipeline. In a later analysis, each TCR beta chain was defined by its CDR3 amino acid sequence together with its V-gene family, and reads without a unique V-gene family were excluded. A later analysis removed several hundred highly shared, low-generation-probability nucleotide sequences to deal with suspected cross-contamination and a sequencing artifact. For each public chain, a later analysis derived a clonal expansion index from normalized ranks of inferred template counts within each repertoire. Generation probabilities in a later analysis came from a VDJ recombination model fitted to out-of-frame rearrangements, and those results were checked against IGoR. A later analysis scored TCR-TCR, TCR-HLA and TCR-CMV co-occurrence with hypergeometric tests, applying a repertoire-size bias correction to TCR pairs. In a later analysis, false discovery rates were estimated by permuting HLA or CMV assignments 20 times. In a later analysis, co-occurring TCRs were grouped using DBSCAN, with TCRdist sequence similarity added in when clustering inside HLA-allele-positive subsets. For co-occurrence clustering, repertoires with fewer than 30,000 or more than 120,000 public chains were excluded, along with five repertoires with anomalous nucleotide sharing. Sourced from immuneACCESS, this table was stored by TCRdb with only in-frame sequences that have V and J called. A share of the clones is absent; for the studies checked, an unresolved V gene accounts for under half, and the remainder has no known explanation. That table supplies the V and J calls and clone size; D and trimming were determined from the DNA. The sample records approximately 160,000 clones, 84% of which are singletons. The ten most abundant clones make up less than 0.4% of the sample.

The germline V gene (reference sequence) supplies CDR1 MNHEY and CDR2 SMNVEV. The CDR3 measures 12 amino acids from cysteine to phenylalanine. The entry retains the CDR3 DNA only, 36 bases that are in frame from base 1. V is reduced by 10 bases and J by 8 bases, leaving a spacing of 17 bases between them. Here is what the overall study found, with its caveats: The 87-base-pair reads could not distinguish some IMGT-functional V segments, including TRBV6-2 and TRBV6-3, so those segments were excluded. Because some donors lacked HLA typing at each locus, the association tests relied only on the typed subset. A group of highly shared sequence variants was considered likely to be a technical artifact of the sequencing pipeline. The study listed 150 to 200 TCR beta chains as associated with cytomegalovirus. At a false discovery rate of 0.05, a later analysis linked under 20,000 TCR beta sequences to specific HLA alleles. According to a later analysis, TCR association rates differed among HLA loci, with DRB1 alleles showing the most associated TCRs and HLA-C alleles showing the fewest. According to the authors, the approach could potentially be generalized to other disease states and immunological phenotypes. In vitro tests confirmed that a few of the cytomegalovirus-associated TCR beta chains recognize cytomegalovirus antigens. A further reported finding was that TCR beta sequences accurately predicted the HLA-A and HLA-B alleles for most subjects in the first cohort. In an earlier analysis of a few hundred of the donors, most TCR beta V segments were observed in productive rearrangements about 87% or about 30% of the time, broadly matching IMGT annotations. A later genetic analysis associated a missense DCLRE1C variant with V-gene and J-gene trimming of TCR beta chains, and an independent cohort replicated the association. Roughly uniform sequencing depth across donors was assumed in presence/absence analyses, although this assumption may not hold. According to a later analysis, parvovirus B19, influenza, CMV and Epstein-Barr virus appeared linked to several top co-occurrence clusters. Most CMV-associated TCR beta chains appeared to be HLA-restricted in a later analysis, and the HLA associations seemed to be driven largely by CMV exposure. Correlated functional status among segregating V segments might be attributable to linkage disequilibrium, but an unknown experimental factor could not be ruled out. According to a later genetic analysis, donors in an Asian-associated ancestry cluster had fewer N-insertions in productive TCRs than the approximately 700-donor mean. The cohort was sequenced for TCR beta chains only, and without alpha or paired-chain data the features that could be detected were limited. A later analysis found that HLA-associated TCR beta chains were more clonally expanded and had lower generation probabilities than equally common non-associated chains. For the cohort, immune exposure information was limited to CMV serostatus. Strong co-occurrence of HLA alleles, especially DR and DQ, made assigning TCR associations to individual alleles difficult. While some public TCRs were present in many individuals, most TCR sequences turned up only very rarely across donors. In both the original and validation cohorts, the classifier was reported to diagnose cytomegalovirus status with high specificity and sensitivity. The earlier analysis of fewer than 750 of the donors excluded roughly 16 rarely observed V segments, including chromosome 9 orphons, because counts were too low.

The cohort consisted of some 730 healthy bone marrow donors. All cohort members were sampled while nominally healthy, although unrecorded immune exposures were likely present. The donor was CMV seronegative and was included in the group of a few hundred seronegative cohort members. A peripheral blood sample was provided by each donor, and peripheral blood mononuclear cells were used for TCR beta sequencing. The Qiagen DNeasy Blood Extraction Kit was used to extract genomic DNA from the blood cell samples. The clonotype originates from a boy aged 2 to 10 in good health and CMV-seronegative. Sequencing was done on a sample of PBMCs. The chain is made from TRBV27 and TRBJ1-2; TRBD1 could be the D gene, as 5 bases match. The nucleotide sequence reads TGTGCCATTCGTCAGGGAGGAAACGGCTACACCTTC. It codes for CAIRQGGNGYTF.